This passage covers 26 T cell receptor beta chains from one sample sequenced in a study of cytomegalovirus exposure and HLA in healthy donors. It was with 60 Vbeta and 13 Jbeta primers that the PCR ran. TCRdb's copy holds only in-frame clones and misses some; the assay was immunoSEQ multiplex PCR. The sample lists over 150,000 clones; roughly 80% were seen once. The sequencing input was PBMCs. These receptors came from a human donor in good health.

This sequence joins TRBV15 and TRBJ2-1; 13 bases are a match to TRBD2. This CDR3 has 14 amino acids. Per germline, CDR1 LNHNV and CDR2 YYDKDF (reference sequence). The junction had 5 bases not matched to a gene; V was cut back by 7 bases and J by 8 bases. CDR3 nucleotide sequence: TGTGCCACCAACGGACTAGCGGGGGTCCATGAGCAGTTCTTC. This translates into CATNGLAGVHEQFF.

J is TRBJ2-7 and V is TRBV7-9; 7 positions agree with TRBD1. This CDR3 comprises 14 residues. CDR1 and CDR2 from the germline V gene are SEHNR and FQNEAQ (reference sequence). With 4 bases clipped from V and 4 bases from J, the junction kept 7 bases outside the gene matches. CDR3 protein: CASSSHRGSYEQYF. CDR3 DNA: TGTGCCAGCAGCTCACACAGGGGATCTTACGAGCAGTACTTC.

The gene calls are TRBV7-8 and TRBJ1-2; D perhaps matches TRBD1 (5 bases). This CDR3 region has 20 residues. CDR1 is SGHVS and CDR2 is FQNEAQ in the germline V gene. V shed 3 bases and J shed 1 base, with 27 bases lying between them. The CDR3 region is CASSFNRFSGQTTDNYGYTF. CDR3 sequence (DNA): TGTGCCAGCAGCTTCAACAGGTTCAGTGGGCAAACCACTGATAACTATGGCTACACCTTC.

Details on this clone: At one of its ends the junction is not consistent with the germline gene, which may arise from a read error. The gene calls are TRBV5-5 and TRBJ2-2; possibly TRBD1 for D (6 bases). Germline CDR1 and CDR2: SGHKS and YYEKEE (reference sequence). This CDR3 region has 14 residues. CDR3 sequence (DNA): TGTGCCAGCAGCACCGGGGACAACAGCGGGGAGCTGTTTTTT. Its protein is CASSTGDNSGELFF.

This clone was found once. The genes are TRBV7-9 and TRBJ1-1; 8 nucleotides agree with TRBD1. The CDR3 runs to 15 residues. Germline CDR1 SEHNR, CDR2 FQNEAQ (reference sequence). Trimming removed 4 bases from V and 2 bases from J; junction bases left unmatched: 6. CDR3 amino acids: CASSYGGTGNTEAFF. The CDR3 region has the DNA TGTGCCAGCAGCTACGGAGGGACAGGTAACACTGAAGCTTTCTTT. Filled out from reference TRBV7-9 and TRBJ1-1, the complete variable domain reads DTGVSQNPRHKITKRGQNVTFRCDPISEHNRLYWYRQTLGQGPEFLTYFQNEAQLEKSRLLSDRFSAERPKGSFSTLEIQRTEQGDSAMYLCASSYGGTGNTEAFFGQGTRLTVV.

CDR3 DNA: TGTGCCAGCAGTTACGACAGGGGCGGGGAGCTGTTTTTT. Amino acid sequence: CASSYDRGGELFF. V usage is TRBV27 and J usage is TRBJ2-2; 8 bases align to TRBD1. CDR1 is MNHEY and CDR2 is SMNVEV in the germline V gene (reference sequence). J gave up 7 bases and V 4 bases, and 2 bases lay outside the gene matches. The CDR3 loop spans 13 amino acids.

The chain links TRBV25-1 to TRBJ2-7; 10 bases line up with TRBD1. The CDR3 sequence is 16 residues long. Trimming cost V 10 bases and J 4 bases; bases outside gene matches: 16. CDR1 and CDR2 from the germline V gene are MGHDK and SYGVNS. In nucleotides, the CDR3 is TGTGCCACAACTACGGATAGGGGACAGGGGAGGTACGAGCAGTACTTC. Its protein is CATTTDRGQGRYEQYF.

V is TRBV7-2 and J is TRBJ2-2; 7 positions agree with TRBD1. This CDR3 spans 16 amino acids. V dropped 1 base and J dropped 4; count of bases not matched to a gene: 6. Germline V gives CDR1 SGHTA, CDR2 FQGNSA. This chain's CDR3 is CASSLGGTAVTGELFF. CDR3 sequence (DNA): TGTGCCAGCAGCTTAGGTGGGACAGCCGTCACCGGGGAGCTGTTTTTT.

The chain is built from TRBV13 and TRBJ1-4; D unresolved. The CDR3 is 16 residues long. V was shortened by 2 bases and J by 8 bases, with 18 bases between the two germline ends. The germline CDR1 and CDR2 sequences are PRHDT and FYEKMQ (reference sequence). CDR3 amino acids: CASSLSSTAPGEKLFF. The CDR3 DNA follows: TGTGCCAGCAGCTTAAGTAGCACCGCCCCGGGGGAAAAACTGTTTTTT.

Notes on this clone: The sample has other DNA sequences that encode this CDR3 too. CDR3 bases: TGTGCCAGCAGCTTAGCCAGGAACACTGAAGCTTTCTTT. Its protein is CASSLARNTEAFF. This chain links TRBV11-2 with TRBJ1-1; no clear D gene. This CDR3 has 13 residues. Trimming pared 1 base from V and 1 base from J, leaving 4 bases between. The germline V gene encodes CDR1 SGHAT and CDR2 FQNNGV.

This clone occurred once. This chain joins TRBV5-1 and TRBJ2-3; 9 bases are a match to TRBD2. After removal of 5 bases from V and 1 base from J, the junction contained 11 bases not matched to a gene. The CDR3 is made up of 17 amino acids. The germline gives CDR1 SGHRS, CDR2 YFSETQ. The CDR3, as DNA: TGCGCCAGCAGGTTAGCGGGGGTGTCCTTTGGCACAGATACGCAGTATTTT. Its translation: CASRLAGVSFGTDTQYF.

This chain uses TRBV19 with TRBJ2-5, with D hard to call. Germline V gene lookup returns CDR1 LNHDA and CDR2 SQIVND (reference sequence). This CDR3 has 13 amino acids. V was clipped by 4 bases and J by 1 base, with 7 bases between them. The CDR3, as DNA: TGTGCCAGTAGTAGGAACAGCCAAGAGACCCAGTACTTC. It codes for CASSRNSQETQYF.

The chain joins TRBV7-2 to TRBJ2-3, with 10 bases identical to TRBD1. The V gene's germline CDR1 is SGHTA and CDR2 FQGNSA. This CDR3 spans 15 amino acids. V shed 5 bases and J 5 bases; nucleotides not matched to a gene: 7. The chain's CDR3 is CASSTRDRGEDTQYF. The CDR3 nucleotides are TGTGCCAGCAGCACCCGGGACAGGGGAGAAGATACGCAGTATTTT.

The chain recombines TRBV5-1 with TRBJ2-1; 10 bases are a match to TRBD2. The CDR3 runs to 17 residues. Trimming cost V 3 bases and J 5 bases; bases outside gene matches: 11. The germline CDR1 and CDR2 sequences are SGHRS and YFSETQ. In DNA form, the CDR3 reads TGCGCCAGCAGCTCTCCCCGCTCTAGCGGGGGCCACAATGAGCAGTTCTTC. This gives the protein CASSSPRSSGGHNEQFF.

This rearrangement joins TRBV4-1 to TRBJ1-3; TRBD1 agrees at 7 bases. The V gene end was trimmed by 8 bases and the J gene end by 0 bases; junction bases not matched to a gene: 7. The CDR3 has 15 residues. In germline, CDR1 is MGHRA, CDR2 YSYEKL. The CDR3 loop reads CASGAGQYSGNTIYF. CDR3 nucleotides: TGCGCCAGCGGTGCGGGACAGTACTCTGGAAACACCATATATTTT.

The rearrangement uses TRBV29-1 and TRBJ2-7; 7 bases are shared with TRBD2. Germline CDR1 SQVTM, CDR2 ANQGSEA. The CDR3 length is 16 residues. Germline trimming cut 0 bases from V and 1 base from J; bases unmatched to any gene: 9. As DNA, the CDR3 is TGCAGCGTTGAAGATATTGGTAGGGAGGGGTCCTACGAGCAGTACTTC. The encoded protein is CSVEDIGREGSYEQYF.

As to this clone: The DNA is left out, because the CDR3 cannot be placed on it with certainty; the CDR3 is given as TCRdb lists it. This chain links TRBV19 with TRBJ1-1; the DNA was not used to check the table's D call, TRBD1. Germline loops: CDR1 LNHDA, CDR2 SQIVND (reference sequence). The CDR3 is 16 amino acids long, termini counted. The CDR3 protein is CASSMVRRAIRGEAFF.

The chain has TRBV10-3 and TRBJ2-3; the D gene is possibly TRBD2 (6 bases). This CDR3 region has 12 residues. The germline V gene encodes CDR1 ENHRY and CDR2 SYGVKD. V gave up 0 bases and J gave up 8 bases, with 6 bases separating them. This chain's CDR3 is CAISESGGTQYF. CDR3 sequence (DNA): TGTGCCATCAGTGAGTCGGGGGGTACGCAGTATTTT.

The chain joins TRBV4-3 to TRBJ2-1; 9 bases match TRBD1. There are 17 residues in the CDR3. V was pared by 5 bases and J by 4 bases, with 12 bases of the junction left unmatched. Germline V gene data show CDR1 as LGHNA and CDR2 as YSLEER. The CDR3 reads CASSKAIGTGSYNEQFF. CDR3 DNA sequence: TGCGCCAGCAGCAAAGCTATCGGGACAGGGTCATACAATGAGCAGTTCTTC.

The chain combines TRBV5-1 with TRBJ2-7; 12 bases match TRBD2. Germline lookup yields CDR1 SGHRS and CDR2 YFSETQ. This CDR3 region has 15 residues. V lost 3 bases, J lost 5 bases, and 6 bases stayed unmatched. CDR3 DNA sequence: TGCGCCAGCAGCTATTCTAGCGGGGGGGCCCACGAGCAGTACTTC. It specifies CASSYSSGGAHEQYF. The full variable domain, rest sourced from reference TRBV5-1 and TRBJ2-7, is KAGVTQTPRYLIKTRGQQVTLSCSPISGHRSVSWYQQTPGQGLQFLFEYFSETQRNKGNFPGRFSGRQFSNSRSEMNVSTLELGDSALYLCASSYSSGGAHEQYFGPGTRLTVT.

This sequence joins TRBV18 and TRBJ1-1; unclear D gene. V lost 2 bases and J lost 1, with 11 bases in between. Germline CDR1 is KGHSH and CDR2 is LQKENI. The CDR3 contains 15 residues. CDR3 loop: CASSPSVAANTEAFF. The CDR3 bases are TGTGCCAGCTCACCATCCGTTGCGGCGAACACTGAAGCTTTCTTT.

This chain joins TRBV10-3 and TRBJ1-2, with a possible D match to TRBD1 (5 bases). V was clipped by 10 bases and J by 2 bases, with 14 bases between them. The CDR3 is made up of 13 amino acids. Looked up from germline, CDR1 is ENHRY and CDR2 is SYGVKD. The CDR3 nucleotides read TGTGCCACGGGGGAGGGGCTCAACTATGGCTACACCTTC. Its protein is CATGEGLNYGYTF.

The chain has TRBV5-5 and TRBJ1-1, with D uncertain. With 4 bases removed from V and 1 base from J, the gap between germline ends came to 11 bases. The germline V gene encodes CDR1 SGHKS and CDR2 YYEKEE (reference sequence). This CDR3 region has 14 residues. CDR3 residues: CASSQDGQNTEAFF. Written as DNA, the CDR3 is TGTGCCAGCAGCCAGGATGGTCAGAACACTGAAGCTTTCTTT.

The chain employs TRBV27 and TRBJ2-7, with 11 nucleotides matching TRBD1. V was clipped by 4 bases and J by 6 bases; unmatched bases: 2. CDR1 is MNHEY, CDR2 SMNVEV, per germline (reference sequence). The CDR3 extends over 13 amino acids. CDR3 sequence reads: CASSYGTGGEQYF. CDR3 coding DNA: TGTGCCAGCAGTTACGGGACAGGGGGCGAGCAGTACTTC.

This clone occurred once. The chain employs TRBV25-1 and TRBJ2-3; D is unclear. This CDR3 is 14 amino acids long. V was clipped by 2 bases and J by 0 bases, with 6 bases between them. Germline V lookup: CDR1 MGHDK, CDR2 SYGVNS. CDR3 sequence (DNA): TGTGCCAGCAGTGAACTTTCCAGCACAGATACGCAGTATTTT. Its translation: CASSELSSTDTQYF.

This clone was recorded once. The chain has TRBV6-5 and TRBJ1-5, with D possibly being TRBD1 (5 bases). V gave up 6 bases and J gave up 5 bases, with 14 bases separating them. This CDR3 has 14 amino acids. The germline gives CDR1 MNHEY, CDR2 SVGAGI. CDR3 nucleotides: TGTGCCAGCAGCCGAGACAGTCTCTATCAGCCCCAGCATTTT. Translating it yields CASSRDSLYQPQHF.